Many counts were recorded for the clone carrying this T cell receptor (beta chain). Its antigen is not known. Disease lasting under 3 months, a NOSPECS grade of at least 4, and a Clinical Activity Score of at least 3 were features of the ophthalmopathy patients. Exclusion criteria comprised uncontrolled infection, other autoimmune disease, pregnancy or lactation. Amplified TCR beta CDR3 regions came from RNA transcripts. HTBI primers were used for first-round RT-PCR of the TCR CDR3. A single record per CDR3 protein comes from TCRdb applying MiXCR to the multiplex PCR reads. The sample yields about 350,000 distinct CDR3 sequences, about an eighth seen once. Trimming took 0 bases from V and 0 from J, leaving 15 bases between them. The CDR3 has 17 amino acids. The germline V gene encodes CDR1 MNHEY and CDR2 SMNVEV (reference sequence). This sample stems from a study of T cells in Graves' hyperthyroidism and ophthalmopathy. Study information: At initial diagnosis, before any treatment had begun, peripheral blood was obtained.

Study results and limitations: Stable hyperthyroidism was told apart from ophthalmopathy by a model built on 13 V-J features.

The clonotype originates from a woman between 40 and 55 years old with Graves' ophthalmopathy. The sequencing sample was made of blood. The chain uses TRBV27 and TRBJ2-7; perhaps TRBD2 as D (5 bases). CDR3 in amino acids: CASSLSLGRGGSYEQYF. The CDR3 nucleotides read TGTGCCAGCAGTTTATCTCTCGGCCGCGGAGGCTCCTACGAGCAGTACTTC.